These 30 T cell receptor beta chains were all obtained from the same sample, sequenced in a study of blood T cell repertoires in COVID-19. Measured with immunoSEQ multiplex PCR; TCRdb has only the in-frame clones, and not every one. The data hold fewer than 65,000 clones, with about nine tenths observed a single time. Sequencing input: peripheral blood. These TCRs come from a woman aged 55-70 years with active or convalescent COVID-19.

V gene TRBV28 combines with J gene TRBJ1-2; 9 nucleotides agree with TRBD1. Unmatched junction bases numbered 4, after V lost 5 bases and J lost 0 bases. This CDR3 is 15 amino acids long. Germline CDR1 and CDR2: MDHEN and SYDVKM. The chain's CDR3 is CASSGTGSANYGYTF. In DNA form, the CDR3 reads TGTGCCAGCAGTGGGACAGGGTCAGCTAACTATGGCTACACCTTC.

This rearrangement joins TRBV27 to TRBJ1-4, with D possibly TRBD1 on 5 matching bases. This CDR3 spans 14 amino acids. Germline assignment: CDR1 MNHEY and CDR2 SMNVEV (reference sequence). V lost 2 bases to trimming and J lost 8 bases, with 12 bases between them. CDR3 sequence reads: CASSLSQGREKLFF. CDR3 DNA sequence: TGTGCCAGCAGTTTAAGCCAGGGAAGAGAAAAACTGTTTTTT.

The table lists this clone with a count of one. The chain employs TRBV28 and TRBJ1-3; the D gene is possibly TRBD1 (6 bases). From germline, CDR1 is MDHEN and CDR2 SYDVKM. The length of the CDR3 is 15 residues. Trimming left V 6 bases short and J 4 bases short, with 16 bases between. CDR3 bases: TGTGCCAGCAGGCTATCGACAGGCGGGGGAAACACCATATATTTT. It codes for CASRLSTGGGNTIYF.

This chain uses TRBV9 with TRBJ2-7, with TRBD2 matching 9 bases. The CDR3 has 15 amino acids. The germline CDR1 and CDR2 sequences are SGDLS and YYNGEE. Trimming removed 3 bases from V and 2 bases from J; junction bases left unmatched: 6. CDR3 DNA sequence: TGTGCCAGCAGCGGCCCTAGCGGGGCTCCCTACGAGCAGTACTTC. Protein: CASSGPSGAPYEQYF.

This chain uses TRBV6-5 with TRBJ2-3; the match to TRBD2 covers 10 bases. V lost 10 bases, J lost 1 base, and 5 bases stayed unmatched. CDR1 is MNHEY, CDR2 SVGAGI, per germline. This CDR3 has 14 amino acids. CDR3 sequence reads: CAINLAGGTDTQYF. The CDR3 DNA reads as TGTGCCATCAATCTAGCGGGGGGCACAGATACGCAGTATTTT.

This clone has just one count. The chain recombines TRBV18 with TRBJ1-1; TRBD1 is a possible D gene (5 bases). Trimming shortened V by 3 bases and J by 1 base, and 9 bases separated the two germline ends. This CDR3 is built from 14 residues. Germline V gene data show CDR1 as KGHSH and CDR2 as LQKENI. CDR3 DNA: TGTGCCAGCTCACCCCAAACAGGGAACACTGAAGCTTTCTTT. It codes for CASSPQTGNTEAFF.

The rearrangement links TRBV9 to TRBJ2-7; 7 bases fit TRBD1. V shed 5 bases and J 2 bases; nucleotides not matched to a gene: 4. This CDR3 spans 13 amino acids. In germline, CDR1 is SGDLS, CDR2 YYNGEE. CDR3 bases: TGTGCCAGCAGTCCAACAGGGGCCTACGAGCAGTACTTC. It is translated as CASSPTGAYEQYF. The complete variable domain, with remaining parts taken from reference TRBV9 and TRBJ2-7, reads DSGVTQTPKHLITATGQRVTLRCSPRSGDLSVYWYQQSLDQGLQFLIQYYNGEERAKGNILERFSAQQFPDLHSELNLSSLELGDSALYFCASSPTGAYEQYFGPGTRLTVT.

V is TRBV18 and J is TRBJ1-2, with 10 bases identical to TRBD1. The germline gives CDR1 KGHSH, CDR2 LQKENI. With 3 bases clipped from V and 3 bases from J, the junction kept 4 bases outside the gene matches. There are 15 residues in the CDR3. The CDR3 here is CASSPSGTGDYGYTF. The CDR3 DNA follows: TGTGCCAGCTCACCTTCTGGGACAGGGGACTATGGCTACACCTTC.

The CDR3 coding sequence is TGTGCCAGCAGCCAATCAGGGGCAGATACGCAGTATTTT. Amino acid sequence: CASSQSGADTQYF. J is TRBJ2-3 and V is TRBV3-1 (or the pseudogene TRBV3-2), with D perhaps TRBD1 (6 bases). Germline lookup yields CDR1 LGHDT and CDR2 YNNKEL (reference sequence). This CDR3 spans 13 amino acids. With 2 bases removed from V and 4 bases from J, the gap between germline ends came to 7 bases.

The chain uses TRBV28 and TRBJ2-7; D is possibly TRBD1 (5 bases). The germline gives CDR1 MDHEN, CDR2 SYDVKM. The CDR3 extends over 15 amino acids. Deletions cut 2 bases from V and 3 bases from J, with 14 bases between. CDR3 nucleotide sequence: TGTGCCAGCAGTTTAAGGGGTTCGGCGGTCTACGAGCAGTACTTC. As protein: CASSLRGSAVYEQYF.

CDR3 amino acids: CASRFGDTGNQPQHF. Here the CDR3 DNA reads TGTGCCAGTAGATTTGGGGACACTGGGAATCAGCCCCAGCATTTT. This chain connects TRBV19 to TRBJ1-5; weak D call: TRBD1 (6 bases). The V gene's germline CDR1 is LNHDA and CDR2 SQIVND (reference sequence). The CDR3 spans 15 residues. Trimming shortened V by 6 bases and J by 4 bases, and 16 bases separated the two germline ends.

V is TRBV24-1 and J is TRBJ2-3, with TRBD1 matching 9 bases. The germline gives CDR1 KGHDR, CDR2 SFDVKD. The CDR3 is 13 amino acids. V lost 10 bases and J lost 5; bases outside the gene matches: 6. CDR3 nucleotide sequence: TGTGCCACTAAACAGGGGGCCGGAGATACGCAGTATTTT. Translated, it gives CATKQGAGDTQYF.

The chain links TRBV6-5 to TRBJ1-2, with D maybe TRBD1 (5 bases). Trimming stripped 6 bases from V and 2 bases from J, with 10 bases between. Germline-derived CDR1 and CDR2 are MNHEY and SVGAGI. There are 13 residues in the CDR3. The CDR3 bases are TGTGCCAGCAGGGGGCAACCCAACTATGGCTACACCTTC. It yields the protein CASRGQPNYGYTF.

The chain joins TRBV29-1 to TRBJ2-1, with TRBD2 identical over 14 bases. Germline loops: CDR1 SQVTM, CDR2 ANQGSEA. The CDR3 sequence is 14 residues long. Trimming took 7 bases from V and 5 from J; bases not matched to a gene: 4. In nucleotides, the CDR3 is TGCAGCGCCCGACTAGCGGGAGGGAACAATGAGCAGTTCTTC. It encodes CSARLAGGNNEQFF.

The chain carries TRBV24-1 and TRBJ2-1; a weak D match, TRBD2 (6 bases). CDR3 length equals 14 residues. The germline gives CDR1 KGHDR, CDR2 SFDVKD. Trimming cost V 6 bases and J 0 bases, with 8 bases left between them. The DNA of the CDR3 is TGTGCCACCAGTATGGGGGGCTCCTACAATGAGCAGTTCTTC. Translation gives CATSMGGSYNEQFF.

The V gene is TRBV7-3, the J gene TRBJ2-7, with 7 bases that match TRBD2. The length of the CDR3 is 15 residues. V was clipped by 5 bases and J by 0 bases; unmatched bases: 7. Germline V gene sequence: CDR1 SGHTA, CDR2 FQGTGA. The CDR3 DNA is TGTGCCAGCAGCGTTTACAGCGGGGCCTCCTACGAGCAGTACTTC. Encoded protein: CASSVYSGASYEQYF.

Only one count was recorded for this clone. The CDR3: CASSQGQDYGYTF. DNA of the CDR3: TGTGCCAGCAGCCAGGGACAGGATTATGGCTACACCTTC. The chain has TRBV11-2 and TRBJ1-2; 8 nucleotides agree with TRBD1. CDR3 size: 13 residues. The germline gives CDR1 SGHAT, CDR2 FQNNGV. With 5 bases clipped from V and 5 bases from J, the junction kept 4 bases outside the gene matches.

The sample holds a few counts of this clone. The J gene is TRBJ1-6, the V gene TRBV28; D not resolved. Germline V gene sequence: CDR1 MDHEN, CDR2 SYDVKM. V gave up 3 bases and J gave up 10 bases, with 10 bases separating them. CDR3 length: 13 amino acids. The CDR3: CASSFRGNSPLHF. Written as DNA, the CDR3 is TGTGCCAGCAGTTTCAGAGGGAACTCACCCCTCCACTTT.

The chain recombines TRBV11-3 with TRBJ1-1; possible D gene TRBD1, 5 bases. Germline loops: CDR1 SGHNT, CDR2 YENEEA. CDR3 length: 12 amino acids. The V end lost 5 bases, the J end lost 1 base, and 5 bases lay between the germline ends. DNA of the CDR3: TGTGCCAGCAGCCAGGGGAACACTGAAGCTTTCTTT. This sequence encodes CASSQGNTEAFF.

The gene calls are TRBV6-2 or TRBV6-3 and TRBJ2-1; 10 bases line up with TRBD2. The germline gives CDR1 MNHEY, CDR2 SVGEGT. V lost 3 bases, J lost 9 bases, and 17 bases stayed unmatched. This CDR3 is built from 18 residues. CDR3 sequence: CASSYKGALAGARGEQFF. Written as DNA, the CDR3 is TGTGCCAGCAGTTATAAGGGCGCCCTAGCGGGAGCCAGGGGTGAGCAGTTCTTC.

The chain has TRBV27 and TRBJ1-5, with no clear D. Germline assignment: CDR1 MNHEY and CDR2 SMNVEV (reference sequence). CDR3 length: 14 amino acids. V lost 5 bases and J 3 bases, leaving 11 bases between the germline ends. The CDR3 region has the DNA TGTGCCAGCAGTCCGCACAGATACAATCAGCCCCAGCATTTT. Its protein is CASSPHRYNQPQHF.

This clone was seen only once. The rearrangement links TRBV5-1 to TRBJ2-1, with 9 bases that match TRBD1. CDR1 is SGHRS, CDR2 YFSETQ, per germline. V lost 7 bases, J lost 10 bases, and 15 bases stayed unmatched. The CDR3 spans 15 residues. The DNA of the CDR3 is TGCGCCAGCCTAGAAACAGGGGGCCCCGGGGAAGAGCAGTTCTTC. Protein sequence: CASLETGGPGEEQFF.

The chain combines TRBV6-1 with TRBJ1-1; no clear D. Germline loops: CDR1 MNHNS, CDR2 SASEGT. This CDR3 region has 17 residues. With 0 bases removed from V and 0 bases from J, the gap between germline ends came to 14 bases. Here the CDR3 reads CASSEALGFEMNTEAFF. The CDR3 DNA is TGTGCCAGCAGTGAAGCGCTCGGGTTCGAGATGAACACTGAAGCTTTCTTT.

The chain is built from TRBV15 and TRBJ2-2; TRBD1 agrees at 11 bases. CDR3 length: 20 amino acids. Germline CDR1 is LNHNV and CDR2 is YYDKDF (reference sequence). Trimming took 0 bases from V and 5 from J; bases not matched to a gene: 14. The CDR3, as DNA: TGTGCCACCAGCAGAGATTTCGGACAGGGGGCTGTTCGGTGGACCGGGGAGCTGTTTTTT. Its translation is CATSRDFGQGAVRWTGELFF. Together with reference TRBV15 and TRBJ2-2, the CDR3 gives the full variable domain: DAMVIQNPRYQVTQFGKPVTLSCSQTLNHNVMYWYQQKSSQAPKLLFHYYDKDFNNEADTPDNFQSRRPNTSFCFLDIRSPGLGDTAMYLCATSRDFGQGAVRWTGELFFGEGSRLTVL.

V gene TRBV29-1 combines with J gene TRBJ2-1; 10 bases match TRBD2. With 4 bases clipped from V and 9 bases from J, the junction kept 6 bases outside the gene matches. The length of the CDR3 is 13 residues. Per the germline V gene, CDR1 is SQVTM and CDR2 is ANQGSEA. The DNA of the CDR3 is TGCAGCGTTGTAGTAGCGGGAGGCGGTGAGCAGTTCTTC. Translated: CSVVVAGGGEQFF.

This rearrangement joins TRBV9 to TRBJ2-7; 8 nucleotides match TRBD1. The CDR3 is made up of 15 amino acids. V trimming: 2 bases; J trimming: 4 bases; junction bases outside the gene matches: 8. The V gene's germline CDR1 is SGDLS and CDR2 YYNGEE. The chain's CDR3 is CASSVGTGLGYEQYF. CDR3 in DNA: TGTGCCAGCAGCGTGGGGACAGGCTTGGGTTACGAGCAGTACTTC.

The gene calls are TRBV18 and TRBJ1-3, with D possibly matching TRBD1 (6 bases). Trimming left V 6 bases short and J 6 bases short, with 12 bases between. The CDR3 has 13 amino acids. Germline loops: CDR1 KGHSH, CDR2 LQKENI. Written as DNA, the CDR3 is TGTGCCAGCTCGTCCACAGGGCAAAACACCATATATTTT. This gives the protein CASSSTGQNTIYF.

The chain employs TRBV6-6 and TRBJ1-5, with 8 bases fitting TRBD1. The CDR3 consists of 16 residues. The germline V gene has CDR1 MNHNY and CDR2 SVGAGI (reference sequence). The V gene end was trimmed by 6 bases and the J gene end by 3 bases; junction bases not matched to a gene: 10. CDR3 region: CASSPPRDRINQPQHF. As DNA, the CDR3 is TGTGCCAGCAGCCCCCCCCGGGACAGGATCAATCAGCCCCAGCATTTT.

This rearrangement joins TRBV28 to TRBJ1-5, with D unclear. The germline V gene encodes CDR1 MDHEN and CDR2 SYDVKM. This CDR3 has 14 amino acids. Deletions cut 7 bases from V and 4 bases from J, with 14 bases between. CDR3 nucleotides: TGTGCCAGCACCCCTTACAGTGGAAATCAGCCCCAGCATTTT. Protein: CASTPYSGNQPQHF.

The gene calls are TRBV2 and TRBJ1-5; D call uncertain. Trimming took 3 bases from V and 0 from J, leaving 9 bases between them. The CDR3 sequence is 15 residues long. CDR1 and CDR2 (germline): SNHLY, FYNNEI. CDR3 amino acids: CASSELFLSNQPQHF. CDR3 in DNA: TGTGCCAGCAGTGAGCTATTCCTTAGCAATCAGCCCCAGCATTTT.